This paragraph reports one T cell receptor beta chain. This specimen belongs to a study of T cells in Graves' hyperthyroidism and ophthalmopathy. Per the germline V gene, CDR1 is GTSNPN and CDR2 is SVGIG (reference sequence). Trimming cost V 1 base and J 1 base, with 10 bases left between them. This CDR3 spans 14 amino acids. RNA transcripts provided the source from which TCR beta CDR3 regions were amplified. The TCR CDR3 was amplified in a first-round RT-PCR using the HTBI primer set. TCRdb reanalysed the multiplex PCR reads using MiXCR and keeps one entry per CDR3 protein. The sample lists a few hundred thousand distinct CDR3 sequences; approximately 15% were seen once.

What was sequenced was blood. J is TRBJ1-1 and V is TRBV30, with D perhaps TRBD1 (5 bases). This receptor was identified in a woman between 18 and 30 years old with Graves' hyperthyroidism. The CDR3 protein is CAWSGFGGNTEAFF. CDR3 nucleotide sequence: TGTGCCTGGAGTGGCTTCGGGGGGAACACTGAAGCTTTCTTT.